The sequence of this TCR beta chain was determined in a study of cytomegalovirus exposure and HLA in healthy donors. Study details: HLA-typed donors contributed 65 million to 95 million unique TCRs, which were held in an early data release.

Study-level findings and limits: Fewer N-insertions (relative to the approximately 670-donor mean) were reportedly seen in an Asian-associated ancestry cluster in a later analysis. What was likely a sequencing artifact was a cluster of highly shared sequence variants.

In regard to this clone: The target antigen is unknown.

Researchers ran the PCR with 60 Vbeta and 13 Jbeta primers. Profiled with immunoSEQ multiplex PCR; TCRdb holds only in-frame clones, not every one. The data show hundreds of thousands of clones, about 75% seen once. Germline CDR1 SGHRS, CDR2 YFSETQ. J gave up 4 bases and V 0 bases, and 10 bases lay outside the gene matches. The CDR3 covers 17 residues. Sequenced sample: PBMCs. The V call is TRBV5-1, the J call TRBJ2-3, with TRBD2 matching over 8 bases. The receptor was isolated from a male donor in good health and CMV-seronegative. CDR3 sequence: CASSLVPDRGGADTQYF. CDR3 in DNA: TGCGCCAGCAGCTTGGTCCCCGACCGGGGGGGCGCAGATACGCAGTATTTT. The full variable domain, with the rest looked up from reference TRBV5-1 and TRBJ2-3, is KAGVTQTPRYLIKTRGQQVTLSCSPISGHRSVSWYQQTPGQGLQFLFEYFSETQRNKGNFPGRFSGRQFSNSRSEMNVSTLELGDSALYLCASSLVPDRGGADTQYFGPGTRLTVL.